Listed below are T cell receptor beta chains from one sample, sequenced in a study of shared clonotypes between healthy human individuals. TCRdb keeps only in-frame clones here, not all; method: immunoSEQ multiplex PCR. The table lists about 2.1 million clones, around 93% of them singletons. The sample was naive CD8+ T cells from PBMCs. The receptor set was obtained from a man aged 18 to 30 in good health. Some clones in this sample may be carry-over from other donors' samples. Both conserved end residues are trimmed from each CDR3. Clone sizes are given selectively: once, few, many, or a class where the clone is expanded.

v_call,j_call,clone_size,cdr3_aa
TRBV13,TRBJ2-1,.,ASSLGSTENEQF
TRBV27,TRBJ2-3,.,ASSLSIGGSGSTTDTQY
TRBV9,TRBJ2-3,.,ASSARDPSTDTQY
TRBV27,TRBJ2-1,.,ASNISPQAYNEQF
TRBV6-1,TRBJ2-7,.,ASSEQGGEQY
TRBV4-1,TRBJ2-7,.,ASSQDWGVGTYEQY
TRBV4-1,TRBJ2-1,.,ASSPTRGNNEQF
TRBV4-3,TRBJ2-7,.,ASSQDPSGHYEQY
TRBV7-9,TRBJ2-5,.,ASSLRPEETQY
TRBV2,TRBJ2-7,.,ASSEKGSSFSYEQY
TRBV27,TRBJ1-4,.,ASSLRLGQPEKLF
TRBV7-9,TRBJ2-6,.,ASSFPALSSGANVLT
TRBV5-6,TRBJ2-1,.,ASSLAPGRNEQF
TRBV7-9,TRBJ1-1,.,ASSLEGRGHEAF
TRBV7-9,TRBJ1-2,.,ASSFSEGYGYT
TRBV19,TRBJ2-2,.,ASAARDRFTGELF
TRBV5-6,TRBJ2-7,.,ASSWTVSYEQY
TRBV18,TRBJ2-6,.,ASSPVGQGTGANVLT
TRBV11-2,TRBJ2-1,once,ASTLRGGVGHNEQF
TRBV6-5,TRBJ1-2,.,ASSWDGYGYT
TRBV4-1,TRBJ2-5,.,ASSPRGTGVETQY
TRBV27,TRBJ2-7,.,ASSTSGGYEQY
TRBV6-5,TRBJ2-5,.,ASRAAADPQETQY
TRBV11-2,TRBJ1-2,.,ASSLDFAGQGASYT
TRBV7-4,TRBJ1-1,.,ASSFAGCHTEAF
TRBV19,TRBJ1-5,.,ASSIGPYSNQPQH
TRBV10-3,TRBJ1-1,.,AIKPITNTEAF
TRBV10-2,TRBJ2-7,.,ASSESGNYEQY
TRBV6-4,TRBJ2-2,.,ASSDTGQHTGELF
TRBV30,.,.,AWSAGDGFSYEQY
TRBV28,TRBJ1-5,.,ASSLVVMNQPQH
TRBV4-1,TRBJ2-3,once,ASSQVRREAATDTQY
TRBV7-9,TRBJ2-5,.,ASSSFETGEETQY
TRBV27,TRBJ2-7,.,ASRFGAGGYEQY
TRBV6-5,TRBJ2-7,.,ASSSVGGVMYEQY
TRBV7-9,TRBJ2-5,.,ASSRVLGGGETQY
TRBV6-5,TRBJ1-2,.,ASSSGLNYGYT